The sequence of this TCR beta chain was determined in a study of beta chain features in type 1 diabetes listed by TCRdb under 2018. Looking at the study overall: Mean age, gender distribution, total cell number and subset yield were not different between patients and healthy donors. A total of roughly 100 million sorted cells were examined across all samples, and a strong correlation was observed between cell number per subset and RNA yield. The study compared TCRB repertoires of sorted circulating CD4+ T cell subsets between recently diagnosed type 1 diabetes patients and matched healthy donors. Whereas all 30 or so donors provided naive and central memory subsets, regulatory and stem cell-like memory subsets were isolated from just 8 patients and roughly 8 healthy donors. Broad study findings and their caveats: In all four CD4+ subsets, TCRB CDR3 length was moderately but significantly shorter in type 1 diabetes patients. PCR might favor shorter templates, but patient and control samples were amplified and corrected together, so any skew would affect both groups equally. HLA sub-analyses involved small numbers of individuals, so any influence of HLA type on TCRB rearrangement remained unresolved. Because cDNA was sequenced instead of genomic DNA, highly expressing activated cells could be over-represented, though the groups showed no difference in activation or CD3 levels. At VDJ recombination sites, type 1 diabetes patients had fewer insertions and more deleted nucleotides, which implies abnormalities in thymic rearrangement. Naive, central memory and regulatory TCRB repertoires appeared to be more similar among patients than among healthy donors.

Sequences KGHSH (CDR1) and LQKENI (CDR2) are obtained from the germline V gene. Including the terminal cysteine and phenylalanine, the CDR3 comprises 13 residues. CDR3 DNA is the only sequence kept; it has 39 bases, read in frame from the first base. The V end loses 4 bases and the J end loses 0 bases, and a stretch of 1 base separates them. From each donor, a single peripheral blood sample of roughly 0.11 L on average was drawn into heparinised tubes. Naive, central memory, regulatory and stem cell-like memory CD4+ T cells were sorted on a BD FACSAria II using a panel including CD45RO, CCR7, CD25, CD127, CD95 and CD27. Every sorted population had a purity above 98%. PBMCs were separated immediately by Lymphoprep density gradient centrifugation and were stained directly, without being cultured. Samples were stained and sorted in pairs, with one healthy donor and one patient per experiment, so that batch effects were minimized.

Only a few counts were recorded for this clone. Its antigen target is currently unknown. Base-call qualities are not available, and no considerably larger clone is one nucleotide away. Other DNA sequences in the sample encode the same CDR3. The High Capacity cDNA Reverse Transcription Kit was used to reverse transcribe all of the isolated RNA, meaning that expressed TCRB transcripts were what got sequenced. Naive, central memory and regulatory T cell samples underwent deep immunoSEQ sequencing, averaging around 4 million total reads per sample. Sorted cells were lysed in RLT buffer and RNA was extracted with DNase-treated RNeasy Micro or Mini kits, depending on cell number. Each cell subset was processed separately to prevent cross-contamination, with patient and healthy donor samples processed together. The immunoSEQ multiplex PCR was used to amplify TCRB sequences from cDNA, generating 87-bp fragments that spanned the CDR3 region. Amplicons were sequenced on the Illumina HiSeq platform. As for how the authors treated the data: Synthetic template baselines were used to correct PCR bias computationally, reads within Hamming distance 2 were collapsed, and singletons that could not be merged were discarded. By aligning reads against IMGT, V, D and J genes, CDR3 length, and insertions or deletions at six rearrangement sites were assigned. Within each subset, clonotype counts were normalized to sorted cell number, and only after that were true diversity and Gini coefficients computed with the tcR R package. The overlap coefficient, calculated on TCRB nucleotide sequences, was used to quantify repertoire sharing. Out-of-frame TCRB sequences from naive cells were analyzed as a proxy for the pre-selection repertoire. TCRdb re-hosts the immuneACCESS table, in-frame sequences only. Its copies lack some clones; in the studies checked, an unresolved V gene accounts for under half of them, and the cause for the rest is not known. The V and J calls and clone size were taken over from that table, and D and trimming were inferred from the DNA. This sample lists under 900,000 clones; roughly a sixth were detected once. About 0.02% of the sample belongs to the ten largest clones.

Specimen: naive CD4+ T cells from blood. Explained via the paper, the cell subset or site label denotes: true naive CD4+ T cells. Recombination connected TRBV18 to TRBJ2-6; there is no confident call for the D gene. This receptor was obtained from a woman younger than 30 in good health. The DNA sequence is TGTGCCAGCTCACGCTCTGGGGCCAACGTCCTGACTTTC. The resulting protein is CASSRSGANVLTF.